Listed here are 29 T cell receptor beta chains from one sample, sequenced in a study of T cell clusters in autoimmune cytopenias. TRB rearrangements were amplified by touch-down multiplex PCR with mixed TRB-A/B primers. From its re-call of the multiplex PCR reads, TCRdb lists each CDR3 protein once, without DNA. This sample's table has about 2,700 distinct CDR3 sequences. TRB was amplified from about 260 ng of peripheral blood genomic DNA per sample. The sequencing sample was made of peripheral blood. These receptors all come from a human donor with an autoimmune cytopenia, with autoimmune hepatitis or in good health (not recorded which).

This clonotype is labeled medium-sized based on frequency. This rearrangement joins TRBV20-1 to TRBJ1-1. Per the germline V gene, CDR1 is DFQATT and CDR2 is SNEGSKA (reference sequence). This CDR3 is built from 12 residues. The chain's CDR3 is CSVAPDDTEAFF.

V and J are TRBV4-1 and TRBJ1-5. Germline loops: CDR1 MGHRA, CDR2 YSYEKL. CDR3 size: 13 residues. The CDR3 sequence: CASSWTANQPQHF.

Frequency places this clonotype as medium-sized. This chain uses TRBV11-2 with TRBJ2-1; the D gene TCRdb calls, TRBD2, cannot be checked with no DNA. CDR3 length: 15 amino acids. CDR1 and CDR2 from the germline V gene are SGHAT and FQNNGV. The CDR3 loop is CASSLGTGLANEQFF.

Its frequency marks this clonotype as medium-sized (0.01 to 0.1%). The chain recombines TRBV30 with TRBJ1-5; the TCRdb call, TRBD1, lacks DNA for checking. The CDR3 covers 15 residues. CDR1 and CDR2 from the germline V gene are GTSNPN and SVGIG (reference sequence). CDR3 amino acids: CAWSALGTGNQPQHF.

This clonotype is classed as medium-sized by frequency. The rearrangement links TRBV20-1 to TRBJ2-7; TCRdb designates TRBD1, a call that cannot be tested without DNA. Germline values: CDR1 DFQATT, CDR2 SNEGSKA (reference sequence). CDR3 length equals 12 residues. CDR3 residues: CVTRFGGYEQYF.

The CDR3 loop is CRLPTRGGGEQYF. The J gene is TRBJ2-7, the V gene TRBV20-1; TCRdb proposes TRBD1, but this gene call is untestable without DNA. Germline V lookup: CDR1 DFQATT, CDR2 SNEGSKA (reference sequence). The length of the CDR3 is 13 residues.

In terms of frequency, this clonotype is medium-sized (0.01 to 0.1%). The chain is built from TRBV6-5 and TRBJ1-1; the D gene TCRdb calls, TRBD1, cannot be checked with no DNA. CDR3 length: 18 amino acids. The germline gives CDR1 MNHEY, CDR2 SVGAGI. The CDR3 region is CASSYLHTGQVMNTEAFF.

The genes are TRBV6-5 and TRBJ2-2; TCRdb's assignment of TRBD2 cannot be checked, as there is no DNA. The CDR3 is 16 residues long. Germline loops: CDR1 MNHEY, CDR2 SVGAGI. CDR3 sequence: CASRSGLTRFSGELFF.

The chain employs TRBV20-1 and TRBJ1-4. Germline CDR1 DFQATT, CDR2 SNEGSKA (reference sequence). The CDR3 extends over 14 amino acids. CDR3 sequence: CSARDRESDEKLFF.

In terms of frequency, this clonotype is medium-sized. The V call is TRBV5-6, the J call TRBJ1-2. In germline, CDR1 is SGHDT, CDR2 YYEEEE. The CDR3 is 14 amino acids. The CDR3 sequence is CASSYETGLAGYTF.

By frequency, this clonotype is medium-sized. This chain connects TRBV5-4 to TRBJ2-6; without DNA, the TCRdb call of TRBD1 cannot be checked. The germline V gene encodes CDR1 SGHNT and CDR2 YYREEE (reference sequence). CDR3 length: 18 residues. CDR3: CASSFGGGGWSGANVLTF.

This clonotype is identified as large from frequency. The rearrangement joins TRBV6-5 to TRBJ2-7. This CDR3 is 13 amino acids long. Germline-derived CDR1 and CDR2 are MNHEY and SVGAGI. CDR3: CASSLGSPYEQYF.

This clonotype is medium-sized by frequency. The CDR3 reads CAWKASGNTIYF. This chain uses TRBV30 with TRBJ1-3. Germline CDR1 and CDR2: GTSNPN and SVGIG (reference sequence). The CDR3 runs 12 residues. The complete variable domain, with remaining parts taken from reference TRBV30 and TRBJ1-3, reads SQTIHQWPATLVQPVGSPLSLECTVEGTSNPNLYWYRQAAGRGLQLLFYSVGIGQISSEVPQNLSASRPQDRQFILSSKKLLLSDSGFYLCAWKASGNTIYFGEGSWLTVV.

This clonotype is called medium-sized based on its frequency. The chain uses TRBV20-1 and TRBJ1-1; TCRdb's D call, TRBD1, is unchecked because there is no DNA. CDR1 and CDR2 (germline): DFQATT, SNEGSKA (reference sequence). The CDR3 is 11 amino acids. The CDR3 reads CSAPTGTEAFF.

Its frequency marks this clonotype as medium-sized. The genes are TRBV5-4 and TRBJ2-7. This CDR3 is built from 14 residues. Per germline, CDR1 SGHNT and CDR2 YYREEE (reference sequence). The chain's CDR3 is CASSQFSETYEQYF. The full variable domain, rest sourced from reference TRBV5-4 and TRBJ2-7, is ETGVTQSPTHLIKTRGQQVTLRCSSQSGHNTVSWYQQALGQGPQFIFQYYREEENGRGNFPPRFSGLQFPNYSSELNVNALELDDSALYLCASSQFSETYEQYFGPGTRLTVT.

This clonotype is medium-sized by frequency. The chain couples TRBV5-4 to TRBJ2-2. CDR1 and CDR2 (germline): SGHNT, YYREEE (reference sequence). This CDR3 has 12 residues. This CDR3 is CASMPETGELFF. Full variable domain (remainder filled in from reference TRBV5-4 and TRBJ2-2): ETGVTQSPTHLIKTRGQQVTLRCSSQSGHNTVSWYQQALGQGPQFIFQYYREEENGRGNFPPRFSGLQFPNYSSELNVNALELDDSALYLCASMPETGELFFGEGSRLTVL.

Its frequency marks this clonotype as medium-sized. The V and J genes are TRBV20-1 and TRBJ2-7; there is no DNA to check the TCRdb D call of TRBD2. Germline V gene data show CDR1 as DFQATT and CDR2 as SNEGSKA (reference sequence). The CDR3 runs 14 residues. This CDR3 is CSAFRTSGGYEQYF.

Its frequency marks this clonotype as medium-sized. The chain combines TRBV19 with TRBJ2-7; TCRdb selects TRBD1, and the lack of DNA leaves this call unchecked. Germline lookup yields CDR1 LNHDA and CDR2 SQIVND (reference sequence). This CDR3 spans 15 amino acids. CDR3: CASSPFLSSSYEQYF. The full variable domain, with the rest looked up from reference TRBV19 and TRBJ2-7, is DGGITQSPKYLFRKEGQNVTLSCEQNLNHDAMYWYRQDPGQGLRLIYYSQIVNDFQKGDIAEGYSVSREKKESFPLTVTSAQKNPTAFYLCASSPFLSSSYEQYFGPGTRLTVT.

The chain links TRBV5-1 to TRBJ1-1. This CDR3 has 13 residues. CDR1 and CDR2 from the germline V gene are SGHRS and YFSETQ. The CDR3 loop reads CASSFIQPTEAFF.

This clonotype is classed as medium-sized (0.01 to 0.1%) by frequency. The CDR3 sequence: CASSKPTGMRKETQYF. This chain uses TRBV19 with TRBJ2-5; TCRdb proposes TRBD1, but this gene call is untestable without DNA. Germline V CDR1 and CDR2: LNHDA, SQIVND (reference sequence). The CDR3 is made up of 16 amino acids.

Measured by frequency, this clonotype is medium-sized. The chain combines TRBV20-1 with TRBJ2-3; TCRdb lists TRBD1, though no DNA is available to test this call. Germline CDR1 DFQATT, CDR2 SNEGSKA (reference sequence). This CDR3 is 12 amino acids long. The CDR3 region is CSARGLTDTQYF.

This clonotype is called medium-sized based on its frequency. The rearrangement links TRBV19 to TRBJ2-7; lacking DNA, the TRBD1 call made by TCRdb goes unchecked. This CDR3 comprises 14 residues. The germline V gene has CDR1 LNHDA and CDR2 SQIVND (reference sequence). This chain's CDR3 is CASSIGQGAYEQYF.

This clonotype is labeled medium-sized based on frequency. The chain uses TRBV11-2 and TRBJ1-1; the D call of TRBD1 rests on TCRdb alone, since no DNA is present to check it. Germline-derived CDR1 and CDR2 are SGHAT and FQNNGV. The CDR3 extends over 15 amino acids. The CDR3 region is CASSFMTGGNTEAFF.

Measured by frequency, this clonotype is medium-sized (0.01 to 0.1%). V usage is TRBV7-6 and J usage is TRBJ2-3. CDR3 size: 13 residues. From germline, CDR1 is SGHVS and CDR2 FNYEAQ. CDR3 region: CASEQGTADTQYF.

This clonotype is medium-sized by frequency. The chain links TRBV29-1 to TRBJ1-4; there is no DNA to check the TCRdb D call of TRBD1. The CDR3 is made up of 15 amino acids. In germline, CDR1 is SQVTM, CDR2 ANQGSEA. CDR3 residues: CSGIQDRHSNEKLFF. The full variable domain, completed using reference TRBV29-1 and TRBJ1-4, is SAVISQKPSRDICQRGTSLTIQCQVDSQVTMMFWYRQQPGQSLTLIATANQGSEATYESGFVIDKFPISRPNLTFSTLTVSNMSPEDSSIYLCSGIQDRHSNEKLFFGSGTQLSVL.

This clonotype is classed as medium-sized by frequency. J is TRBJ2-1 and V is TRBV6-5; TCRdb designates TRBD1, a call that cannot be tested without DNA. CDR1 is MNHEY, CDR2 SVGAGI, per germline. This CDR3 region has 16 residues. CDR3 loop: CASSSPRMIAYNEQFF.

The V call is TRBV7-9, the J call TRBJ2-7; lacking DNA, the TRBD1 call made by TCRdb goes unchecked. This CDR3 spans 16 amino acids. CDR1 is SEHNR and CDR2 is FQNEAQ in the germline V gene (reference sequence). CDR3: CASSAPAGQWAHEQYF.

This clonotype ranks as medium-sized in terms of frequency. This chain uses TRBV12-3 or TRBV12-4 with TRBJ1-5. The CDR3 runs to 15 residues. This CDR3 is CASSFGVYGNQPQHF.

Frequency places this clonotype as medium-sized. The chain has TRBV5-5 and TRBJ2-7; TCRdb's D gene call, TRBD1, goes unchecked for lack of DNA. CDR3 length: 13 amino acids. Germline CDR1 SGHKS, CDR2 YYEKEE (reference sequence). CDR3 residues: CASSLSVGRGQYF.